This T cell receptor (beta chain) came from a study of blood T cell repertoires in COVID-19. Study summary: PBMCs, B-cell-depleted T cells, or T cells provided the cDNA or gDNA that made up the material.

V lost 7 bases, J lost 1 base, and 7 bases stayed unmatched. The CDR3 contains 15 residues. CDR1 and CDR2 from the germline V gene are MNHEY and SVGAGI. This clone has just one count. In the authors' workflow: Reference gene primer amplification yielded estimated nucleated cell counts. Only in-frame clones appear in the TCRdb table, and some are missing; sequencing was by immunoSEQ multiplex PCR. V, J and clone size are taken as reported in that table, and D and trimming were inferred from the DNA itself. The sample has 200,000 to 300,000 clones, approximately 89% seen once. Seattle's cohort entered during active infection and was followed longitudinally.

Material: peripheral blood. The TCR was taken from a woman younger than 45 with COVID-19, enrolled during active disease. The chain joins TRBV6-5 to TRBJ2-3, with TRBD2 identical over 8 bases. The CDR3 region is CASTMGLEGTDTQYF. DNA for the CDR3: TGTGCCAGCACTATGGGACTAGAGGGCACAGATACGCAGTATTTT.